These 21 T cell receptor beta chains share one sample of origin, sequenced in a study of low-dose radiotherapy and immunotherapy resistance in tumors. Described time point: after trial treatment. Documented treatment: LDRT plus nivolumab, ipilimumab, low-dose cyclophosphamide and aspirin (RACIN trial). First-strand cDNA used TRAV- and TRBV-specific primers, covering alpha and beta chains. The authors ran 15 to 25 PCR cycles to amplify TCRs with a constant-region primer and V-primer adapter. TCRdb processed the reads anew with MiXCR; each CDR3 protein has one entry. The sample lists some 46,000 distinct CDR3 sequences, around a quarter occurring once. The sequencing here drew on PBMCs, taken after low-dose radiotherapy plus immunotherapy. The receptors come from a male donor with prostate cancer.

This clonotype has at least ten counts. The chain joins TRBV2 to TRBJ1-1, with D tentatively TRBD1 (6 bases). V was clipped by 4 bases and J by 0 bases, with 9 bases between them. This CDR3 is 14 amino acids long. The germline V gene has CDR1 SNHLY and CDR2 FYNNEI. CDR3 sequence (DNA): TGTGCCAGCAGTGGGACAGCCCTGAACACTGAAGCTTTCTTT. As protein: CASSGTALNTEAFF. The full variable domain, completed using reference TRBV2 and TRBJ1-1, is EPEVTQTPSHQVTQMGQEVILRCVPISNHLYFYWYRQILGQKVEFLVSFYNNEISEKSEIFDDQFSVERPDGSNFTLKIRSTKLEDSAMYFCASSGTALNTEAFFGQGTRLTVV.

This clonotype has at least ten counts. The CDR3: CSASEVEETQYF. CDR3 in DNA: TGCAGTGCTAGTGAAGTAGAGGAGACCCAGTACTTC. This chain connects TRBV20-1 to TRBJ2-5; D not certain. The germline CDR1 and CDR2 sequences are DFQATT and SNEGSKA (reference sequence). The CDR3 runs to 12 residues. V gave up 3 bases and J gave up 5 bases, with 10 bases separating them.

This clonotype was counted at least ten times. J is TRBJ2-7 and V is TRBV3-1, with TRBD2 as a possible D gene (5 bases). Germline CDR1 reads LGHDT; CDR2 reads YNNKEL (reference sequence). V lost 1 base, J lost 6 bases, and 19 bases lay in between. CDR3 length equals 16 residues. CDR3 bases: TGTGCCAGCAGCCAAGGTCCTAGCCCAGGAGCCCCCGAGCAGTACTTC. Translated, it gives CASSQGPSPGAPEQYF.

This clonotype was recorded at least ten times. V and J are TRBV5-6 and TRBJ2-3; D remains unclear. The germline V gene encodes CDR1 SGHDT and CDR2 YYEEEE. This CDR3 spans 12 amino acids. Between the trimmed V and J ends, which lost 5 bases and 1 base, there was a span of 5 bases. The CDR3 DNA is TGTGCCAGCAGTCGGGGCACAGATACGCAGTATTTT. It is translated as CASSRGTDTQYF.

This clonotype was detected many times. This chain links TRBV5-4 with TRBJ1-4; possibly TRBD1 for D (6 bases). V lost 2 bases, J lost 7 bases, and 15 bases lay in between. The CDR3 length is 15 residues. Germline CDR1 and CDR2: SGHNT and YYREEE (reference sequence). CDR3 sequence reads: CASSFDQGSGEKLFF. As DNA, the CDR3 is TGTGCCAGCAGCTTCGACCAGGGGAGTGGTGAAAAACTGTTTTTT.

The chain uses TRBV19 and TRBJ2-7; D may be TRBD2 (5 bases). CDR3 length equals 14 residues. Germline V lookup: CDR1 LNHDA, CDR2 SQIVND (reference sequence). Between the trimmed V and J ends, which lost 1 base and 3 bases, there was a span of 10 bases. The CDR3 is CASSIGIRGYEQYF. CDR3 coding DNA: TGTGCCAGTAGTATAGGTATTCGGGGCTACGAGCAGTACTTC.

This clonotype was counted between two and nine times. The rearrangement links TRBV20-1 to TRBJ2-5; 10 nucleotides align to TRBD2. CDR1 DFQATT and CDR2 SNEGSKA come from the germline V gene (reference sequence). The trim removed 4 bases at V and 3 bases at J, leaving 14 bases unmatched. This CDR3 comprises 17 residues. The CDR3 sequence: CSATPLAGAFGEETQYF. The CDR3 DNA is TGCAGTGCTACCCCCCTAGCGGGAGCTTTTGGCGAAGAGACCCAGTACTTC.

The chain has TRBV6-4 and TRBJ2-1; TRBD2 matches at 7 bases. The germline V gene encodes CDR1 MRHNA and CDR2 SNTAGT. With V trimmed by 4 bases and J by 0 bases, 15 bases remained unmatched. The CDR3 has 19 amino acids. CDR3 coding DNA: TGTGCCAGCAGTGTAGTCGCTGGCGGGAGAGGGAGCTCCTACAATGAGCAGTTCTTC. It translates to CASSVVAGGRGSSYNEQFF.

This clonotype was counted many times. The chain's CDR3 is CSARSMDRVGQKNEKLFF. In DNA, the CDR3 is TGCAGTGCTAGATCCATGGACAGGGTGGGCCAAAAGAATGAAAAACTGTTTTTT. The chain carries TRBV20-1 and TRBJ1-4; TRBD1 matches 8 bases. Per germline, CDR1 DFQATT and CDR2 SNEGSKA (reference sequence). This CDR3 region has 18 residues. The V and J ends lost 2 bases and 5 bases, in that order; junction bases with no gene match: 16.

This clonotype has at least ten counts. This chain uses TRBV24-1 with TRBJ2-3, with a weak D call TRBD1 (5 bases). This CDR3 contains 17 residues. V lost 4 bases and J lost 0, with 16 bases in between. Germline values: CDR1 KGHDR, CDR2 SFDVKD. The CDR3 DNA is TGTGCCACCAGTGACAAAAATAGCCCAGGGAGCACAGATACGCAGTATTTT. Its translation is CATSDKNSPGSTDTQYF.

This clonotype was seen ten or more times. The rearrangement uses TRBV2 and TRBJ2-5; either TRBD1 or TRBD2 may fit D (5 bases each). The ends were cut back, 4 bases at V and 1 base at J, with 13 bases in the middle. The CDR3 contains 15 residues. Germline CDR1 is SNHLY and CDR2 is FYNNEI. CDR3 region: CASSAYGTLQETQYF. The CDR3, as DNA: TGTGCCAGCAGTGCATATGGGACGCTCCAAGAGACCCAGTACTTC.

The V gene is TRBV6-2 or TRBV6-3, the J gene TRBJ2-3, with 10 bases aligning to TRBD2. V shed 6 bases, J shed 1 base, and the junction held 4 bases outside the gene matches. Germline CDR1 and CDR2: MNHEY and SVGEGT. The length of the CDR3 is 15 residues. CDR3 region: CASSRTSGRTDTQYF. Written as DNA, the CDR3 is TGTGCCAGCAGCCGGACTAGCGGACGCACAGATACGCAGTATTTT.

This clonotype has only a few counts. V gene TRBV28 combines with J gene TRBJ2-2; D may be TRBD1 or TRBD2 (5 bases each). V was shortened by 7 bases and J by 6 bases, with 18 bases between the two germline ends. From germline, CDR1 is MDHEN and CDR2 SYDVKM. The CDR3 length is 15 residues. The CDR3 here is CASTPGARVAGELFF. CDR3 coding DNA: TGTGCCAGCACCCCCGGGGCCCGGGTGGCCGGGGAGCTGTTTTTT.

This clonotype has ten or more counts. The gene calls are TRBV5-1 and TRBJ2-3; no clear D. Trimming removed 0 bases at V and 0 bases at J, with 11 bases between. There are 16 residues in the CDR3. The V gene's germline CDR1 is SGHRS and CDR2 YFSETQ. As DNA, the CDR3 is TGCGCCAGCAGCTTGGGGGTATTAGGGAGCACAGATACGCAGTATTTT. Protein product: CASSLGVLGSTDTQYF.

This chain uses TRBV5-1 with TRBJ1-2, with a tentative D call TRBD1 (5 bases). V dropped 3 bases and J dropped 6 bases, with 15 bases sitting between them. This CDR3 comprises 14 residues. The germline gives CDR1 SGHRS, CDR2 YFSETQ. CDR3 sequence: CASSSQAGEDGYTF. CDR3 in DNA: TGCGCCAGCAGCTCCCAAGCGGGGGAAGATGGCTACACCTTC.

This clonotype was counted ten times or more. The chain carries TRBV7-3 and TRBJ2-7; 11 bases are a match to TRBD2. The CDR3 consists of 16 residues. Germline lookup yields CDR1 SGHTA and CDR2 FQGTGA. With V trimmed by 3 bases and J by 5 bases, 9 bases remained unmatched. This CDR3 is CASSLIAGGSRDEQYF. The CDR3 bases are TGTGCCAGCAGCTTGATAGCGGGGGGGAGCAGAGACGAGCAGTACTTC.

This clonotype has just one count. The rearrangement uses TRBV20-1 and TRBJ2-7; 11 nucleotides align to TRBD2. V was pared by 1 base and J by 3 bases, with 2 bases of the junction left unmatched. The V gene's germline CDR1 is DFQATT and CDR2 SNEGSKA (reference sequence). The CDR3 is 14 residues long. The chain's CDR3 is CSARVLAGVYEQYF. CDR3 nucleotides: TGCAGTGCTAGAGTACTAGCGGGGGTCTACGAGCAGTACTTC.

In its sample, this clonotype was seen many times. The gene calls are TRBV6-6 and TRBJ2-7; D gene ambiguous. This CDR3 contains 11 residues. V lost 6 bases to trimming and J lost 5 bases, with 8 bases between them. Per the germline V gene, CDR1 is MNHNY and CDR2 is SVGAGI (reference sequence). The CDR3: CASSPKDEQYF. CDR3 nucleotides: TGTGCCAGCAGCCCCAAGGACGAGCAGTACTTC.

This clonotype was detected many times. This rearrangement joins TRBV20-1 to TRBJ2-7, with a tentative D call TRBD2 (7 bases). V shed 5 bases and J shed 0 bases, with 17 bases lying between them. Germline CDR1 is DFQATT and CDR2 is SNEGSKA (reference sequence). CDR3 size: 15 residues. The CDR3 nucleotides are TGCAGTGCTCTCACGGGGGGCGGATTCTCCTACGAGCAGTACTTC. Encoded protein: CSALTGGGFSYEQYF.

By proportion, this clonotype is medium-sized. The V gene is TRBV28, the J gene TRBJ2-1; maybe TRBD1 (5 bases). The CDR3 totals 15 residues. V was shortened by 4 bases and J by 15 bases, with 25 bases between the two germline ends. Germline V CDR1 and CDR2: MDHEN, SYDVKM. CDR3 loop: CASSSGEAAHRGSFF. The CDR3, as DNA: TGTGCCAGCAGTTCCGGCGAGGCGGCGCATAGGGGTTCGTTCTTC.

This clonotype was seen repeatedly, ten times or more. The genes are TRBV7-2 and TRBJ1-1; perhaps TRBD1 as D (5 bases). Germline CDR1 reads SGHTA; CDR2 reads FQGNSA. Trimming left V 5 bases short and J 3 bases short, with 16 bases between. The CDR3 totals 15 residues. In nucleotides, the CDR3 is TGTGCCAGCAGCCGACCGTCAGGGACGGACACTGAAGCTTTCTTT. As protein: CASSRPSGTDTEAFF.